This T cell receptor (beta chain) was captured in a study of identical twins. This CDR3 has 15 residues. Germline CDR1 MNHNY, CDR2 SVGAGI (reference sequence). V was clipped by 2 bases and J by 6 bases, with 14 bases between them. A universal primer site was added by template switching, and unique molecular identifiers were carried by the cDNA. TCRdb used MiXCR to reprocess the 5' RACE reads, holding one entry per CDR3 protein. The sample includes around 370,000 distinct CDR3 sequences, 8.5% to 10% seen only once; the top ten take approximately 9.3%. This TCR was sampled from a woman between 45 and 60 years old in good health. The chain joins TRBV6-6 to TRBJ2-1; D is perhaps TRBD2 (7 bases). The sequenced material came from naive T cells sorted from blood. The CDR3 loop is CASSYGGARVNEQFF. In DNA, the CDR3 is TGTGCCAGCAGTTACGGGGGGGCGAGGGTCAATGAGCAGTTCTTC.